These 25 T cell receptor beta chains were all obtained from the same sample, sequenced in a study of OX40 agonist ivuxolimab in advanced cancers. Assay: immunoSEQ multiplex PCR; the TCRdb copy retains only in-frame clones and omits some. In the table there are about 15,000 clones, 84% of which are singletons. The starting material was CD4+ or CD8+ T cells sorted from blood, obtained in a trial of the OX40 agonist ivuxolimab. Receptor source: an adult with an advanced solid tumor such as melanoma, head and neck, liver or kidney cancer.

The rearrangement uses TRBV28 and TRBJ2-7, with a weak D call TRBD1 (5 bases). CDR1 and CDR2 (germline): MDHEN, SYDVKM. The CDR3 covers 14 residues. The germline V and J ends were trimmed by 3 bases and 4 bases, with 13 bases remaining between them. The CDR3 DNA is TGTGCCAGCAGTTTCTCTACCCAGGGTTACGAGCAGTACTTC. Its translation: CASSFSTQGYEQYF.

The gene calls are TRBV5-1 and TRBJ1-1, with a tentative D call TRBD1 (5 bases). Trimming left V 4 bases short and J 4 bases short, with 14 bases between. This CDR3 region has 14 residues. The germline gives CDR1 SGHRS, CDR2 YFSETQ. The CDR3 sequence is CASSLAGGITEAFF. The CDR3 region has the DNA TGCGCCAGCAGCCTGGCTGGGGGGATCACTGAAGCTTTCTTT.

CDR3 sequence (DNA): TGTGCCACCGGGACGGTCGCCTACGAGCAGTACTTC. Translating it yields CATGTVAYEQYF. The rearrangement joins TRBV19 to TRBJ2-7, with D perhaps given as TRBD1 or TRBD2 (5 bases each). Germline-derived CDR1 and CDR2 are LNHDA and SQIVND (reference sequence). The CDR3 consists of 12 residues. V was shortened by 10 bases and J by 2 bases, with 12 bases between the two germline ends.

The rearrangement uses TRBV7-9 and TRBJ2-7; TRBD1 aligns across 10 bases. The germline CDR1 and CDR2 sequences are SEHNR and FQNEAQ (reference sequence). Trimming took 5 bases from V and 5 from J; bases not matched to a gene: 6. The CDR3 has 14 amino acids. CDR3 sequence reads: CASSRTTGGDEQYF. DNA of the CDR3: TGTGCCAGCAGCCGCACGACAGGGGGCGACGAGCAGTACTTC. The whole variable domain, filled in from reference TRBV7-9 and TRBJ2-7, reads DTGVSQNPRHKITKRGQNVTFRCDPISEHNRLYWYRQTLGQGPEFLTYFQNEAQLEKSRLLSDRFSAERPKGSFSTLEIQRTEQGDSAMYLCASSRTTGGDEQYFGPGTRLTVT.

The rearrangement joins TRBV5-4 to TRBJ2-7; D gene uncertain. Trimming left V 5 bases short and J 2 bases short, with 11 bases between. CDR3 length: 13 amino acids. Germline values: CDR1 SGHNT, CDR2 YYREEE (reference sequence). CDR3 DNA: TGTGCCAGCAGTCCTGCCTTTGCCTACGAGCAGTACTTC. It encodes CASSPAFAYEQYF. The complete variable domain, with remaining parts taken from reference TRBV5-4 and TRBJ2-7, reads ETGVTQSPTHLIKTRGQQVTLRCSSQSGHNTVSWYQQALGQGPQFIFQYYREEENGRGNFPPRFSGLQFPNYSSELNVNALELDDSALYLCASSPAFAYEQYFGPGTRLTVT.

The chain combines TRBV27 with TRBJ1-4; D uncertain. The V gene lost 5 bases and the J gene lost 1 base, with 8 bases spanning the gap. This CDR3 contains 14 residues. The germline V gene encodes CDR1 MNHEY and CDR2 SMNVEV (reference sequence). The CDR3 reads CASSALGTNEKLFF. In DNA, the CDR3 is TGTGCCAGCAGTGCGCTTGGAACTAATGAAAAACTGTTTTTT. Drawing the rest from reference TRBV27 and TRBJ1-4, the complete variable domain is EAQVTQNPRYLITVTGKKLTVTCSQNMNHEYMSWYRQDPGLGLRQIYYSMNVEVTDKGDVPEGYKVSRKEKRNFPLILESPSPNQTSLYFCASSALGTNEKLFFGSGTQLSVL.

CDR3 DNA: TGTGCCAGCAGTTTATGGCCCTCCGGGGACAGAGTAGACACCGGGGAGCTGTTTTTT. Protein product: CASSLWPSGDRVDTGELFF. The V gene is TRBV28, the J gene TRBJ2-2; 7 bases agree with TRBD1. Trimming took 0 bases from V and 3 from J; bases not matched to a gene: 13. This CDR3 contains 19 residues. The germline CDR1 and CDR2 sequences are MDHEN and SYDVKM.

This clone was observed once. This rearrangement joins TRBV11-2 to TRBJ2-7; D is possibly TRBD1 or TRBD2 (6 bases each). Germline-derived CDR1 and CDR2 are SGHAT and FQNNGV. Trimming stripped 5 bases from V and 2 bases from J, with 16 bases between. CDR3 length: 15 residues. The CDR3 DNA sequence: TGTGCCAGCAGCCCAGGAGGGGGTAGGACCTACGAGCAGTACTTC. This gives the protein CASSPGGGRTYEQYF.

The J gene is TRBJ1-2, the V gene TRBV2; D ambiguous. The CDR3 spans 14 residues. Germline V gene sequence: CDR1 SNHLY, CDR2 FYNNEI. V was shortened by 7 bases and J by 3 bases, with 15 bases between the two germline ends. CDR3 in DNA: TGTGCCAGCATCCCTGGCACGTACGACTATGGCTACACCTTC. Protein sequence: CASIPGTYDYGYTF.

The chain is built from TRBV5-4 and TRBJ2-5; D might be TRBD1 or TRBD2, each matching 7 bases. The CDR3 has 15 residues. Germline V gene sequence: CDR1 SGHNT, CDR2 YYREEE (reference sequence). V was clipped by 3 bases and J by 4 bases, with 16 bases between them. The CDR3 region is CASSWSGTVPETQYF. CDR3 coding DNA: TGTGCCAGCAGCTGGAGCGGGACAGTCCCAGAGACCCAGTACTTC.

This chain links TRBV19 with TRBJ1-2, with D unclear. Trimming took off 3 bases at V and 7 bases at J, with 12 bases between the two ends. CDR1 and CDR2 (germline): LNHDA, SQIVND (reference sequence). The length of the CDR3 is 13 residues. In DNA, the CDR3 is TGTGCCAGTAGTATTTTTTTTGCGGGTGGCTACACCTTC. Translation gives CASSIFFAGGYTF.

The gene calls are TRBV11-2 and TRBJ2-1, with 10 bases identical to TRBD2. CDR1 SGHAT and CDR2 FQNNGV come from the germline V gene. The CDR3 is 15 amino acids. J lost 6 bases, V lost 1 base, and 3 bases had no gene match. CDR3 bases: TGTGCCAGCAGCTTAGGAAGCGGGGGGGTCAATGAGCAGTTCTTC. As protein: CASSLGSGGVNEQFF.

Relative to its sample, this clone is medium-sized (0.01 to 0.1%). The CDR3 loop is CASTVADSYEQYF. As DNA, the CDR3 is TGTGCCAGCACTGTGGCCGACTCCTACGAGCAGTACTTC. The chain recombines TRBV2 with TRBJ2-7; no clear D gene. Germline CDR1 reads SNHLY; CDR2 reads FYNNEI. The CDR3 is made up of 13 amino acids. V was trimmed by 7 bases and J by 0 bases, leaving 10 bases between them. The full variable domain, its missing parts supplied by reference TRBV2 and TRBJ2-7, is EPEVTQTPSHQVTQMGQEVILRCVPISNHLYFYWYRQILGQKVEFLVSFYNNEISEKSEIFDDQFSVERPDGSNFTLKIRSTKLEDSAMYFCASTVADSYEQYFGPGTRLTVT.

This clone was seen more than once but under ten times. This chain joins TRBV2 and TRBJ1-2; 7 positions agree with TRBD1. With 7 bases clipped from V and 3 bases from J, the junction kept 5 bases outside the gene matches. The germline V gene has CDR1 SNHLY and CDR2 FYNNEI. This CDR3 spans 13 amino acids. The CDR3 protein is CASIPGGDYGYTF. CDR3 coding DNA: TGTGCCAGCATCCCAGGGGGTGACTATGGCTACACCTTC.

The rearrangement joins TRBV29-1 to TRBJ2-5; 15 bases map to TRBD2. In germline, CDR1 is SQVTM, CDR2 ANQGSEA. This CDR3 has 17 amino acids. The trim removed 5 bases at V and 2 bases at J, leaving 9 bases unmatched. The CDR3 protein is CSVRGTSGRIGQETQYF. The CDR3 DNA follows: TGCAGCGTTAGGGGGACTAGCGGGAGGATTGGACAAGAGACCCAGTACTTC. Using reference TRBV29-1 and TRBJ2-5 for the parts outside the CDR3, the full variable domain is SAVISQKPSRDICQRGTSLTIQCQVDSQVTMMFWYRQQPGQSLTLIATANQGSEATYESGFVIDKFPISRPNLTFSTLTVSNMSPEDSSIYLCSVRGTSGRIGQETQYFGPGTRLLVL.

The chain links TRBV27 to TRBJ2-5, with 14 bases lining up with TRBD2. This CDR3 has 16 residues. Unmatched junction bases numbered 0, after V lost 0 bases and J lost 3 bases. Germline-derived CDR1 and CDR2 are MNHEY and SMNVEV (reference sequence). CDR3 protein: CASSLSTSGGEETQYF. In DNA form, the CDR3 reads TGTGCCAGCAGTTTATCGACTAGCGGGGGGGAAGAGACCCAGTACTTC.

V gene TRBV4-3 combines with J gene TRBJ1-1; the D gene is possibly TRBD1 (5 bases). The germline V gene encodes CDR1 LGHNA and CDR2 YSLEER. The CDR3 spans 14 residues. V was trimmed by 7 bases and J by 5 bases, leaving 17 bases between them. CDR3 region: CASTRGGEGTEAFF. CDR3 DNA sequence: TGCGCCAGCACCCGCGGGGGGGAGGGAACTGAAGCTTTCTTT.

This clone was counted once. This chain links TRBV30 with TRBJ2-7, with D possibly being TRBD1 (5 bases). Per the germline V gene, CDR1 is GTSNPN and CDR2 is SVGIG (reference sequence). The CDR3 spans 12 residues. The V gene lost 2 bases and the J gene lost 3 bases, with 8 bases spanning the gap. This CDR3 reads CAWSRQGYEQYF. In DNA form, the CDR3 reads TGTGCCTGGAGTCGTCAGGGCTACGAGCAGTACTTC.

The chain carries TRBV7-8 and TRBJ2-2; TRBD1 matches 9 bases. The CDR3 spans 16 residues. Germline V gene sequence: CDR1 SGHVS, CDR2 FQNEAQ. Trimming cost V 7 bases and J 0 bases; bases outside gene matches: 6. DNA of the CDR3: TGTGCCAGCACCTCTAGGGACAGGGCGAACACCGGGGAGCTGTTTTTT. Its translation: CASTSRDRANTGELFF.

The chain combines TRBV7-8 with TRBJ1-1, with D possibly matching TRBD1 (5 bases). Between the trimmed V and J ends, which lost 4 bases and 4 bases, there was a span of 19 bases. The CDR3 totals 16 residues. Germline CDR1 is SGHVS and CDR2 is FQNEAQ. The CDR3 is CASSSPGAGSGTEAFF. The CDR3 DNA reads TGTGCCAGCAGCTCCCCCGGGGCGGGGTCGGGCACTGAAGCTTTCTTT.

The J gene is TRBJ1-5, the V gene TRBV4-3; D is uncertain. Germline loops: CDR1 LGHNA, CDR2 YSLEER. This CDR3 is 15 amino acids long. Trimming stripped 0 bases from V and 0 bases from J, with 6 bases between. The CDR3: CASSQDRTSNQPQHF. CDR3 nucleotide sequence: TGCGCCAGCAGCCAAGATCGGACTAGCAATCAGCCCCAGCATTTT.

The chain employs TRBV28 and TRBJ1-4, with D perhaps matching TRBD1 (6 bases). Trimming stripped 7 bases from V and 7 bases from J, with 13 bases between. The CDR3 extends over 13 amino acids. Germline CDR1 and CDR2: MDHEN and SYDVKM. Here the CDR3 DNA reads TGTGCCAGCAACGGGGGCCCAGGTGAAAAACTGTTTTTT. Amino acids: CASNGGPGEKLFF.

This clone is medium-sized by share. The rearrangement uses TRBV5-1 and TRBJ2-1, with D uncertain. Looked up from germline, CDR1 is SGHRS and CDR2 is YFSETQ. The V end was cut by 2 bases, the J end by 0 bases, with 9 bases between. The CDR3 is 15 residues long. The DNA of the CDR3 is TGCGCCAGCAGCTTTGGATCATACTCCTACAATGAGCAGTTCTTC. Encoded protein: CASSFGSYSYNEQFF.

The J gene is TRBJ2-1, the V gene TRBV5-1, with 7 bases matching TRBD1. CDR1 is SGHRS and CDR2 is YFSETQ in the germline V gene. The junction had 10 bases not matched to a gene; V was cut back by 4 bases and J by 0 bases. The CDR3 consists of 17 residues. Here the CDR3 DNA reads TGCGCCAGCAGCGCGCCCGTCGACAGGGTCTCCTACAATGAGCAGTTCTTC. Its protein product is CASSAPVDRVSYNEQFF. Supplemented by reference TRBV5-1 and TRBJ2-1, the full variable domain reads KAGVTQTPRYLIKTRGQQVTLSCSPISGHRSVSWYQQTPGQGLQFLFEYFSETQRNKGNFPGRFSGRQFSNSRSEMNVSTLELGDSALYLCASSAPVDRVSYNEQFFGPGTRLTVL.

The rearrangement uses TRBV5-4 and TRBJ2-1; D is undetermined. The ends were cut back, 3 bases at V and 0 bases at J, with 10 bases in the middle. Germline assignment: CDR1 SGHNT and CDR2 YYREEE (reference sequence). The CDR3 spans 15 residues. CDR3 nucleotides: TGTGCCAGCAGCTCTATGACGAGCTCCTACAATGAGCAGTTCTTC. Amino acids: CASSSMTSSYNEQFF.